A single sample gave rise to the 27 T cell receptor beta chains below, sequenced in a study of monozygotic twins with inflammatory bowel disease. TCRdb reprocessed the 5' RACE reads and reports one entry per CDR3 protein, with no DNA. The sample table sets out 330,000 or so distinct CDR3 sequences. The sample consisted of blood. The origin of the receptors is a human donor with ulcerative colitis or Crohn's disease, or a healthy co-twin of an affected twin (not recorded which).

V usage is TRBV19 and J usage is TRBJ1-2; TCRdb's D call, TRBD1, is unchecked because there is no DNA. CDR3 length: 15 residues. Germline V lookup: CDR1 LNHDA, CDR2 SQIVND (reference sequence). The CDR3 is CASSVPGQGAYGYTF.

The V gene is TRBV4-1, the J gene TRBJ2-5; TCRdb lists TRBD2, though no DNA is available to test this call. The CDR3 runs to 16 residues. Germline V CDR1 and CDR2: MGHRA, YSYEKL. CDR3 in amino acids: CASSQEAPDFQETQYF.

The CDR3 protein is CSVGYGERETQYF. V is TRBV29-1 and J is TRBJ2-5; TCRdb's assignment of TRBD2 cannot be checked, as there is no DNA. This CDR3 has 13 amino acids. Germline V gives CDR1 SQVTM, CDR2 ANQGSEA.

This chain uses TRBV11-3 with TRBJ2-6. The CDR3 length is 16 residues. CDR1 is SGHNT and CDR2 is YENEEA in the germline V gene. This CDR3 reads CASSPRGSSGATVLTF.

This chain joins TRBV12-3 or TRBV12-4 and TRBJ1-4. CDR3 length equals 12 residues. The CDR3 is CASSSRIEKLFF.

The J gene is TRBJ2-2, the V gene TRBV28; TCRdb proposes TRBD1, but this gene call is untestable without DNA. Germline V gene sequence: CDR1 MDHEN, CDR2 SYDVKM. The length of the CDR3 is 14 residues. This CDR3 is CASRLGKNTGELFF.

This chain joins TRBV20-1 and TRBJ2-1; TCRdb designates TRBD2, a call that cannot be tested without DNA. This CDR3 has 16 residues. Per the germline V gene, CDR1 is DFQATT and CDR2 is SNEGSKA (reference sequence). The CDR3 region is CSARRTSGRMDNEQFF.

V gene TRBV19 combines with J gene TRBJ1-5. This CDR3 has 14 residues. Germline V lookup: CDR1 LNHDA, CDR2 SQIVND (reference sequence). Here the CDR3 reads CASSGLRGNQPQHF.

This sequence joins TRBV5-1 and TRBJ1-5. CDR3 length equals 16 residues. The germline V gene encodes CDR1 SGHRS and CDR2 YFSETQ. The CDR3 protein is CASSLGTKGPNQPQHF.

V gene TRBV6-5 combines with J gene TRBJ2-7; the D call of TRBD1 rests on TCRdb alone, since no DNA is present to check it. The CDR3 covers 12 residues. CDR1 is MNHEY and CDR2 is SVGAGI in the germline V gene. The CDR3: CASSSEGGEQYF.

The CDR3 loop is CASSPSLTDFSLAFF. This chain uses TRBV7-7 with TRBJ1-1; the D gene TCRdb calls, TRBD1, cannot be checked with no DNA. The CDR3 spans 15 residues. CDR1 and CDR2 (germline): SSHAT, FNYEAQ (reference sequence).

The rearrangement uses TRBV28 and TRBJ1-2; TCRdb gives TRBD1 as the D gene, but with no DNA this cannot be confirmed. Per germline, CDR1 MDHEN and CDR2 SYDVKM. The CDR3 has 14 residues. CDR3 sequence reads: CASRVSGGNYGYTF.

The chain uses TRBV7-6 and TRBJ2-1; TCRdb's D call of TRBD2 is untestable without DNA. This CDR3 contains 16 residues. CDR1 SGHVS and CDR2 FNYEAQ come from the germline V gene. This CDR3 reads CASSIPLAGDYNEQFF.

The rearrangement uses TRBV20-1 and TRBJ2-7. The CDR3 extends over 14 amino acids. CDR1 and CDR2 (germline): DFQATT, SNEGSKA (reference sequence). The CDR3 protein is CSALPSGSSYEQYF.

V and J are TRBV6-4 and TRBJ2-1; there is no DNA to check the TCRdb D call of TRBD1. From germline, CDR1 is MRHNA and CDR2 SNTAGT. The CDR3 is 17 residues long. CDR3 sequence reads: CASSDSPTGGDYNEQFF.

The chain couples TRBV5-1 to TRBJ2-3; TCRdb names TRBD2, which stays unverified in the absence of DNA. Germline CDR1 reads SGHRS; CDR2 reads YFSETQ. The length of the CDR3 is 17 residues. The CDR3 region is CASSLLFPSLGTDTQYF.

The V gene is TRBV27, the J gene TRBJ2-7; the TCRdb D gene call, TRBD1, has no DNA to confirm it. The CDR3 spans 15 residues. Germline CDR1 and CDR2: MNHEY and SMNVEV (reference sequence). The CDR3: CASTEVGGNPYEQYF.

CDR3 region: CASSPGDRAGYGYTF. This rearrangement joins TRBV7-9 to TRBJ1-2; TCRdb indicates TRBD1, and absent DNA this call remains unverified. The germline V gene has CDR1 SEHNR and CDR2 FQNEAQ (reference sequence). The CDR3 loop spans 15 amino acids. The complete variable domain, with remaining parts taken from reference TRBV7-9 and TRBJ1-2, reads DTGVSQNPRHKITKRGQNVTFRCDPISEHNRLYWYRQTLGQGPEFLTYFQNEAQLEKSRLLSDRFSAERPKGSFSTLEIQRTEQGDSAMYLCASSPGDRAGYGYTFGSGTRLTVV.

This chain connects TRBV7-2 to TRBJ2-7; TCRdb's D gene call, TRBD2, goes unchecked for lack of DNA. Per germline, CDR1 SGHTA and CDR2 FQGNSA. This CDR3 spans 16 amino acids. The chain's CDR3 is CASSLGAGGFSYEQYF. Drawing the rest from reference TRBV7-2 and TRBJ2-7, the complete variable domain is GAGVSQSPSNKVTEKGKDVELRCDPISGHTALYWYRQSLGQGLEFLIYFQGNSAPDKSGLPSDRFSAERTGGSVSTLTIQRTQQEDSAVYLCASSLGAGGFSYEQYFGPGTRLTVT.

This chain uses TRBV4-1 with TRBJ1-4; TCRdb's D gene call, TRBD1, goes unchecked for lack of DNA. The CDR3 runs to 15 residues. CDR1 MGHRA and CDR2 YSYEKL come from the germline V gene. CDR3 sequence: CASSQEDRTNEKLFF.

The chain uses TRBV27 and TRBJ1-2; TCRdb reports TRBD1, a call that lacks DNA to check it against. CDR3 length equals 14 residues. Germline assignment: CDR1 MNHEY and CDR2 SMNVEV (reference sequence). CDR3 region: CASSSHQGNYGYTF.

The chain recombines TRBV6-2 or TRBV6-3 with TRBJ2-7; the TCRdb D gene call, TRBD1, has no DNA to confirm it. The CDR3 runs to 17 residues. The V gene's germline CDR1 is MNHEY and CDR2 SVGEGT. This CDR3 reads CASSYFTPGGTSHEQYF.

The rearrangement joins TRBV3-1 to TRBJ2-5; TCRdb's D gene call, TRBD2, goes unchecked for lack of DNA. The CDR3 is 14 residues long. The germline V gene encodes CDR1 LGHDT and CDR2 YNNKEL (reference sequence). The CDR3 is CASSQASGRLTQYF.

The rearrangement links TRBV6-5 to TRBJ2-5; TCRdb selects TRBD2, and the lack of DNA leaves this call unchecked. CDR3 length: 15 residues. Per the germline V gene, CDR1 is MNHEY and CDR2 is SVGAGI. This CDR3 reads CASSYTPGLLETQYF.

The rearrangement joins TRBV20-1 to TRBJ1-6. The CDR3 is made up of 15 amino acids. The germline CDR1 and CDR2 sequences are DFQATT and SNEGSKA (reference sequence). CDR3 residues: CSARDGSSYNSPLHF.

This chain uses TRBV11-2 with TRBJ2-7; TCRdb reports TRBD1, a call that lacks DNA to check it against. This CDR3 spans 13 amino acids. The V gene's germline CDR1 is SGHAT and CDR2 FQNNGV. The CDR3 here is CASSPRGSHEQYF.

This chain uses TRBV6-5 with TRBJ1-5; there is no DNA to check the TCRdb D call of TRBD1. Germline loops: CDR1 MNHEY, CDR2 SVGAGI. The CDR3 contains 15 residues. The CDR3 sequence: CASTLDIGLNQPQHF.